This T cell receptor (beta chain) was identified during a study of blood T cell repertoires in COVID-19. Study details: Sources were T cells, B-cell-depleted T cells, or PBMCs; the material itself was cDNA or gDNA.

Participant-reported clinical history was the basis for cohort assignment. The germline CDR1 and CDR2 sequences are SEHNR and FQNEAQ (reference sequence). Trimming cost V 1 base and J 7 bases, with 23 bases left between them. The CDR3 has 18 amino acids. Sequencing was performed with immunoSEQ multiplex PCR; in TCRdb, only in-frame clones are kept and a portion is missing. The data contain more than 450,000 clones, roughly nine tenths of them seen just once; the ten biggest clones take up about 0.7%. The sequence was collected from a woman aged 18-29 years who had recovered from COVID-19. The sample comprised PBMCs or T cells enriched from blood (not recorded which). This chain links TRBV7-9 with TRBJ2-1, with D maybe TRBD2 (6 bases). DNA for the CDR3: TGTGCCAGCAGCTTAGGGACCCTCGGGAGAGGCCGGAGGAATGAGCAGTTCTTC. Its translation: CASSLGTLGRGRRNEQFF. The full variable domain, with the rest looked up from reference TRBV7-9 and TRBJ2-1, is DTGVSQNPRHKITKRGQNVTFRCDPISEHNRLYWYRQTLGQGPEFLTYFQNEAQLEKSRLLSDRFSAERPKGSFSTLEIQRTEQGDSAMYLCASSLGTLGRGRRNEQFFGPGTRLTVL.